This T cell receptor delta chain was obtained from a study of Vδ1+ human thymocytes. This clone was seen more than once but under ten times. Antigen: not known. V trimming: 5 bases; J trimming: 0 bases; junction bases outside the gene matches: 22. This CDR3 is 20 amino acids long. The germline V gene has CDR1 GEAIGNYY and CDR2 EKD. Sequences come from RNA converted to cDNA by reverse transcription. The CDR3 regions were amplified by multiplex PCR from V-gene primers to a constant-region primer. TCRdb reapplied CATT to the multiplex PCR reads. The table shows more than 45,000 delta-chain clones, with around 15% occurring only once. Alphabeta T cells were depleted, then CD3+ Vdelta1+ Vdelta2- thymocytes were FACS-sorted. Study-wide findings and caveats: Many TRG clonotypes were shared between donors; TRD repertoires were essentially private. Thymic TRG and TRD repertoires appeared highly polyclonal. Roughly 22% of thymic delta-chain sequences were Vdelta2, with few Vdelta3, unlike blood Vdelta1+ controls. Unexpected Vdelta2 sequences could cause misinterpretation of bulk repertoire data.

The chain links TRDV2 to TRDJ1; 8 bases align to TRDD2. The sequence was collected from a girl less than two years old who had congenital heart surgery. Sequencing was done on a sample of Vdelta1+ gamma-delta thymocytes from the thymus. Documented subset: FACS-sorted CD3+ TCRalphabeta- TCRVdelta1+ TCRVdelta2- thymocytes. For the CDR3, the DNA is TGTGCCTGTGGGGCGGTAATTCTTCCTACATCCCTTTTTGACACCGATAAACTCATCTTT. Protein product: CACGAVILPTSLFDTDKLIF.